The clone carrying this TCR beta chain was seen a few times. The data were taken from a study of identical twins. Trimming left V 5 bases short and J 7 bases short, with 17 bases between. This CDR3 contains 13 residues. CDR1 is SQVTM, CDR2 ANQGSEA, per germline. TCRdb redid the calling of the 5' RACE reads with MiXCR, one entry per CDR3 protein. Of 600,000 to 850,000 distinct CDR3 sequences detected, roughly 20% appear once; the ten largest clones hold roughly 14%. The same sample was also used in a study of T cells expressing NK-cell markers. That source adds: Seropositivity for HCMV was found in seven of the eight sequenced donors, with one seronegative. Only alpha-beta TCR T cells were sorted in several experiments, using an anti-gamma-delta TCR antibody.

The clonotype comes from a woman in her late teens or twenties in good health. This sequence joins TRBV29-1 and TRBJ2-5; D remains ambiguous. Sample: PBMCs. The CDR3 DNA reads TGCAGCGTTCCCAGTCCGACGGGCGGGACCCAGTACTTC. Translated: CSVPSPTGGTQYF.